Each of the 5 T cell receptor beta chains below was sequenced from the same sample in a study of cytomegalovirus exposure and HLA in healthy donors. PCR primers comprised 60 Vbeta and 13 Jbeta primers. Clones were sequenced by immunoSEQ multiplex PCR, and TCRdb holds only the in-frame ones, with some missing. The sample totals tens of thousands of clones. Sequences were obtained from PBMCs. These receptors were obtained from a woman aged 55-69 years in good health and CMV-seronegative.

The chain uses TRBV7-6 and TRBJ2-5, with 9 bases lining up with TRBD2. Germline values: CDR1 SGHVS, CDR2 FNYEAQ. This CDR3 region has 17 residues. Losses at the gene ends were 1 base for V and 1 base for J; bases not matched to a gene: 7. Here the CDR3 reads CASSLVGLAGFQETQYF. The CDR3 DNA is TGTGCCAGCAGCTTAGTTGGGCTAGCGGGGTTCCAAGAGACCCAGTACTTC.

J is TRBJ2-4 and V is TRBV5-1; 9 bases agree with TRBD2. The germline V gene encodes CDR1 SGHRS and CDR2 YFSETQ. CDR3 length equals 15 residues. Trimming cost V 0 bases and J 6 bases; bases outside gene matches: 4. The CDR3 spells CASSLEGGGGNIQYF. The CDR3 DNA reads TGCGCCAGCAGCTTGGAGGGCGGGGGGGGAAACATTCAGTACTTC.

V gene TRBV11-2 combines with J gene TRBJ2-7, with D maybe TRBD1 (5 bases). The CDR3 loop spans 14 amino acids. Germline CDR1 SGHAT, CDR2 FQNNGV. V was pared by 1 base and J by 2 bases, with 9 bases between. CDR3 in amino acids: CASSLAGLPYEQYF. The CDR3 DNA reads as TGTGCCAGCAGCTTAGCAGGGCTCCCCTACGAGCAGTACTTC.

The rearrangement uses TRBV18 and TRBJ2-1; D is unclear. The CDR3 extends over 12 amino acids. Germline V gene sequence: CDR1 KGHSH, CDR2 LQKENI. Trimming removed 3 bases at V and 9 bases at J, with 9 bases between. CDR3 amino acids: CASSPTSVEQFF. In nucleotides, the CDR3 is TGTGCCAGCTCACCGACATCGGTTGAGCAGTTCTTC.

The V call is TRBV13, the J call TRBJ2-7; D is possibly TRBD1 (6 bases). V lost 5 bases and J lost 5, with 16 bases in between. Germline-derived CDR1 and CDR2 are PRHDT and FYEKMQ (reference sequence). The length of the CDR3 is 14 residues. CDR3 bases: TGTGCCAGCAGCCGACAGGACGTGGGGAACGAGCAGTACTTC. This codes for CASSRQDVGNEQYF.